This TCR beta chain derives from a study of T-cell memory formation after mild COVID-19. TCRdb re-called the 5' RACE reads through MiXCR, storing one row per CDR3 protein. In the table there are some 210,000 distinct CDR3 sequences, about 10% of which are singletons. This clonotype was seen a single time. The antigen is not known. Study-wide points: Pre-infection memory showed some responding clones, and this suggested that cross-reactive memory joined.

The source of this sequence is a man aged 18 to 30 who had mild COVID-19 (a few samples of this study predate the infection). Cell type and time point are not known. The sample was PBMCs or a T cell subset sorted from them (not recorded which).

The CDR3 DNA sequence: TGTGCCAGCAGTAACCCCGGGAGTTTCTATGGCTACACCTTC. This gives the protein CASSNPGSFYGYTF. V usage is TRBV28 and J usage is TRBJ1-2; D remains unclear. CDR1 is MDHEN, CDR2 SYDVKM, per germline. This CDR3 comprises 14 residues. V lost 5 bases and J lost 4, with 14 bases in between.